A single sample gave rise to the 28 T cell receptor beta chains below, sequenced in a study of CD8 T cells in ankylosing spondylitis. TCRdb analysed the 5' RACE reads with MiXCR anew, one entry per CDR3 protein. The profile shows under 250,000 distinct CDR3 sequences, approximately 7.6% of them singletons. The sample was blood, either unsorted or a sorted T cell fraction (not recorded which). The receptors come from a female donor with ankylosing spondylitis or in good health (not recorded which).

This clonotype has at least ten counts. The V gene is TRBV9, the J gene TRBJ2-7; a weak D match, TRBD1 (6 bases). With 4 bases removed from V and 3 bases from J, the gap between germline ends came to 11 bases. From germline, CDR1 is SGDLS and CDR2 YYNGEE. The CDR3 extends over 13 amino acids. The CDR3 loop is CASSTGSNYEQYF. The CDR3 DNA is TGTGCCAGCAGCACAGGGTCAAACTACGAGCAGTACTTC.

This clonotype was detected many times. The CDR3 is CATSRRAGGYNEQFF. The CDR3 bases are TGTGCCACCAGCAGACGGGCGGGAGGGTACAATGAGCAGTTCTTC. The genes are TRBV15 and TRBJ2-1; the match to TRBD2 covers 9 bases. CDR1 is LNHNV and CDR2 is YYDKDF in the germline V gene (reference sequence). The V and J ends lost 2 bases and 4 bases, in that order; junction bases with no gene match: 3. The CDR3 has 15 amino acids.

The table lists this clonotype with many counts. The chain uses TRBV3-1 and TRBJ2-7; D is ambiguous. The CDR3 has 14 residues. V was trimmed by 1 base and J by 5 bases, leaving 12 bases between them. The germline CDR1 and CDR2 sequences are LGHDT and YNNKEL (reference sequence). CDR3 coding DNA: TGTGCCAGCAGCCAAGGCACCCACCGGAACGAGCAGTACTTC. It encodes CASSQGTHRNEQYF.

This clonotype has at least ten counts. J is TRBJ1-3 and V is TRBV12-3 or TRBV12-4; the match to TRBD1 covers 8 bases. There are 14 residues in the CDR3. The J segment lost 2 bases and the V segment lost 5 bases, leaving 2 bases of the junction unmatched. In DNA form, the CDR3 reads TGTGCCAGCAGTCTGACAGGGGCTGGAAACACCATATATTTT. Translating it yields CASSLTGAGNTIYF.

This clonotype has a count of ten or more. The rearrangement links TRBV12-3 or TRBV12-4 to TRBJ1-1; D may be TRBD1 (5 bases). This CDR3 region has 14 residues. V lost 3 bases and J 0 bases, leaving 8 bases between the germline ends. This CDR3 reads CASSFQGMNTEAFF. The CDR3 DNA follows: TGTGCCAGCAGTTTTCAGGGCATGAACACTGAAGCTTTCTTT.

This clonotype has a count of ten or more. The J gene is TRBJ2-4, the V gene TRBV6-5, with 8 bases matching TRBD1. CDR1 is MNHEY and CDR2 is SVGAGI in the germline V gene. The CDR3 extends over 14 amino acids. The V and J ends lost 4 bases and 9 bases, in that order; junction bases with no gene match: 8. The CDR3, as DNA: TGTGCCAGCAGTTCTCGGGACAGGTGGGGCATTCAGTACTTC. Encoded protein: CASSSRDRWGIQYF.

This clonotype was recorded at least ten times. This chain links TRBV25-1 with TRBJ2-3, with no clear D. This CDR3 is 13 amino acids long. The germline gives CDR1 MGHDK, CDR2 SYGVNS. V lost 2 bases to trimming and J lost 7 bases, with 10 bases between them. The CDR3: CASSEPYGNTQYF. CDR3 coding DNA: TGTGCCAGCAGTGAACCCTACGGTAATACGCAGTATTTT.

This clonotype was found many times. The chain uses TRBV29-1 and TRBJ1-1, with 7 bases lining up with TRBD1. The CDR3 runs to 14 residues. V lost 8 bases to trimming and J lost 1 base; unmatched junction nucleotides: 10. Germline CDR1 and CDR2: SQVTM and ANQGSEA. In DNA form, the CDR3 reads TGCAGCACACGACAGGGCGGAGAGAACACTGAAGCTTTCTTT. As protein: CSTRQGGENTEAFF. Based on the CDR3 plus reference TRBV29-1 and TRBJ1-1, the full variable domain is SAVISQKPSRDICQRGTSLTIQCQVDSQVTMMFWYRQQPGQSLTLIATANQGSEATYESGFVIDKFPISRPNLTFSTLTVSNMSPEDSSIYLCSTRQGGENTEAFFGQGTRLTVV.

This clonotype was observed many times. The gene calls are TRBV7-6 and TRBJ2-7; tentative D call: TRBD1 (6 bases). Germline V lookup: CDR1 SGHVS, CDR2 FNYEAQ. CDR3 length: 15 amino acids. V lost 2 bases and J 2 bases, leaving 13 bases between the germline ends. CDR3 sequence reads: CASSLSDRTPYEQYF. CDR3 bases: TGTGCCAGCAGCTTATCGGACAGAACCCCCTACGAGCAGTACTTC.

This clonotype has at least ten counts. CDR3 coding DNA: TGTGCCACCAGTGACCGGACCGATTCACCGTTCTTC. Its protein is CATSDRTDSPFF. The V call is TRBV24-1, the J call TRBJ2-1; D call uncertain. Germline assignment: CDR1 KGHDR and CDR2 SFDVKD. The CDR3 spans 12 residues. The V end lost 4 bases, the J end lost 15 bases, and 15 bases lay between the germline ends.

The table lists this clonotype with many counts. The chain is built from TRBV6-1 and TRBJ2-1; 14 bases line up with TRBD2. The CDR3 contains 16 residues. J was trimmed by 6 bases and V by 0 bases; bases with no gene match: 1. CDR1 and CDR2 (germline): MNHNS, SASEGT. The CDR3 protein is CASSEAGTSGGNEQFF. CDR3 DNA sequence: TGTGCCAGCAGTGAAGCAGGGACTAGCGGGGGCAATGAGCAGTTCTTC.

This clonotype was detected ten times or more. This rearrangement joins TRBV9 to TRBJ2-1, with unresolved D. Trimming pared 4 bases from V and 5 bases from J, leaving 7 bases between. The CDR3 length is 12 residues. Looked up from germline, CDR1 is SGDLS and CDR2 is YYNGEE. This chain's CDR3 is CASSPSNNEQFF. DNA of the CDR3: TGTGCCAGCAGCCCTAGTAACAATGAGCAGTTCTTC.

This clonotype was observed many times. The CDR3 sequence: CSAKPIYVGELFF. CDR3 nucleotides: TGCAGTGCGAAACCGATATACGTCGGGGAGCTGTTTTTT. V gene TRBV20-1 combines with J gene TRBJ2-2; D is uncertain. Trimming removed 6 bases from V and 7 bases from J, with 15 bases in between. The CDR3 sequence is 13 residues long. The V gene's germline CDR1 is DFQATT and CDR2 SNEGSKA (reference sequence).

This clonotype was counted at least ten times. The V gene is TRBV10-3, the J gene TRBJ1-2; D possibly corresponds to TRBD1 (5 bases). Germline CDR1 and CDR2: ENHRY and SYGVKD. With 2 bases removed from V and 5 bases from J, the gap between germline ends came to 6 bases. The CDR3 length is 12 residues. The CDR3: CAISEGGYGYTF. The CDR3 nucleotides are TGTGCCATCAGTGAGGGGGGGTATGGCTACACCTTC.

The chain links TRBV9 to TRBJ2-1; perhaps TRBD2 as D (6 bases). The germline gives CDR1 SGDLS, CDR2 YYNGEE. The CDR3 is made up of 18 amino acids. V shed 0 bases and J shed 0 bases, with 16 bases lying between them. CDR3 residues: CASSVEAGRIASYNEQFF. The CDR3 coding sequence is TGTGCCAGCAGCGTAGAAGCGGGCAGGATCGCCTCCTACAATGAGCAGTTCTTC.

This clonotype showed up many times. V and J are TRBV24-1 and TRBJ2-5, with D possibly matching TRBD2 (6 bases). This CDR3 contains 16 residues. V was clipped by 5 bases and J by 3 bases, with 18 bases between them. From germline, CDR1 is KGHDR and CDR2 SFDVKD. In DNA, the CDR3 is TGTGCCACCAGTGGGGGGGTATATGGCGGGAAAGAGACCCAGTACTTC. Translation: CATSGGVYGGKETQYF.

This clonotype was counted a few times. The CDR3 reads CASGLWEVVYNEQFF. For the CDR3, the DNA is TGTGCCAGCGGCCTTTGGGAGGTAGTTTACAATGAGCAGTTCTTC. The chain couples TRBV6-1 to TRBJ2-1; the D gene is possibly TRBD2 (6 bases). This CDR3 is built from 15 residues. In germline, CDR1 is MNHNS, CDR2 SASEGT. The germline V and J ends were trimmed by 8 bases and 4 bases, with 18 bases remaining between them.

This clonotype was recorded at least ten times. The CDR3 DNA reads TGTGCCAGCAGCCCCGACAGGGGGCTTCAGCCCCAGCATTTT. Its protein product is CASSPDRGLQPQHF. The gene calls are TRBV7-2 and TRBJ1-5, with TRBD1 matching over 10 bases. Germline trimming cut 5 bases from V and 6 bases from J; bases unmatched to any gene: 4. Germline V gives CDR1 SGHTA, CDR2 FQGNSA. This CDR3 has 14 residues.

This clonotype was seen many times. The chain links TRBV27 to TRBJ2-2, with 7 bases fitting TRBD2. After removal of 0 bases from V and 0 bases from J, the junction contained 7 bases not matched to a gene. Germline values: CDR1 MNHEY, CDR2 SMNVEV (reference sequence). The CDR3 is 18 amino acids. The chain's CDR3 is CASSLSMLAVSNTGELFF. The CDR3 DNA reads as TGTGCCAGCAGTTTATCAATGCTAGCGGTATCGAACACCGGGGAGCTGTTTTTT.

This clonotype has a count of ten or more. The chain carries TRBV6-5 and TRBJ2-1, with 8 bases matching TRBD2. V was pared by 4 bases and J by 4 bases, with 12 bases of the junction left unmatched. Germline V gene lookup returns CDR1 MNHEY and CDR2 SVGAGI. This CDR3 spans 17 amino acids. The CDR3 region is CASSSGPHSGTYNEQFF. Written as DNA, the CDR3 is TGTGCCAGCAGTTCAGGCCCCCATAGCGGGACTTACAATGAGCAGTTCTTC.

This chain links TRBV5-1 with TRBJ2-5; tentative D call: TRBD2 (5 bases). Germline CDR1 is SGHRS and CDR2 is YFSETQ. This CDR3 region has 14 residues. The CDR3 protein is CARTLSGNQETQYF. The DNA for the CDR3 is TGCGCAAGAACCCTCAGCGGTAACCAAGAGACCCAGTACTTC.

This clonotype was counted ten times or more. The chain joins TRBV6-1 to TRBJ2-3; D might be TRBD2 (6 bases). The CDR3 has 15 residues. V lost 4 bases to trimming and J lost 2 bases, with 13 bases between them. In germline, CDR1 is MNHNS, CDR2 SASEGT. The CDR3 sequence: CASSGGGTNTDTQYF. As DNA, the CDR3 is TGTGCCAGCAGTGGGGGCGGGACCAACACAGATACGCAGTATTTT.

This clonotype was counted at least ten times. The V call is TRBV5-6, the J call TRBJ2-7; TRBD1 might be the D (5 bases). The CDR3 runs 13 residues. CDR1 and CDR2 from the germline V gene are SGHDT and YYEEEE. The ends were cut back, 0 bases at V and 6 bases at J, with 10 bases in the middle. CDR3 bases: TGTGCCAGCAGCTTGGACAGGTCGTTCGAGCAGTACTTC. This codes for CASSLDRSFEQYF.

This clonotype was seen many times. The V call is TRBV11-2, the J call TRBJ1-1, with D maybe TRBD1 (5 bases). The CDR3 extends over 15 amino acids. V was trimmed by 3 bases and J by 1 base, leaving 12 bases between them. Germline V gives CDR1 SGHAT, CDR2 FQNNGV. DNA of the CDR3: TGTGCCAGCAGCTTCGACCAGGGTGGGAACACTGAAGCTTTCTTT. It encodes CASSFDQGGNTEAFF. Filled out from reference TRBV11-2 and TRBJ1-1, the complete variable domain reads EAGVAQSPRYKIIEKRQSVAFWCNPISGHATLYWYQQILGQGPKLLIQFQNNGVVDDSQLPKDRFSAERLKGVDSTLKIQPAKLEDSAVYLCASSFDQGGNTEAFFGQGTRLTVV.

This clonotype was detected only a few times. This chain uses TRBV27 with TRBJ2-5; D gene unclear. Trimming cost V 7 bases and J 5 bases, with 14 bases left between them. Germline CDR1 and CDR2: MNHEY and SMNVEV (reference sequence). CDR3 length: 13 amino acids. In DNA, the CDR3 is TGTGCCAGCACGTCCCGGGTAGGGGAGACCCAGTACTTC. This gives the protein CASTSRVGETQYF.

This clonotype was recorded many times. The rearrangement links TRBV5-1 to TRBJ1-1; maybe TRBD1 (5 bases). The V and J ends lost 1 base and 6 bases respectively, with 10 bases between them. The CDR3 is 13 residues long. Germline values: CDR1 SGHRS, CDR2 YFSETQ. The CDR3 loop is CASSLRQGAEAFF. In DNA form, the CDR3 reads TGCGCCAGCAGCTTGAGACAAGGGGCTGAAGCTTTCTTT.

This clonotype was seen many times. V usage is TRBV20-1 and J usage is TRBJ2-7; D remains ambiguous. The germline gives CDR1 DFQATT, CDR2 SNEGSKA (reference sequence). This CDR3 is 12 amino acids long. Trimming pared 3 bases from V and 7 bases from J, leaving 13 bases between. DNA of the CDR3: TGCAGTGCTAGTTCCTACGGGTGGGAGCAGTACTTC. Protein sequence: CSASSYGWEQYF.

This clonotype has at least ten counts. The chain combines TRBV20-1 with TRBJ1-1, with a tentative D call TRBD1 (6 bases). The V end lost 3 bases, the J end lost 3 bases, and 14 bases lay between the germline ends. The CDR3 length is 14 residues. Germline CDR1 reads DFQATT; CDR2 reads SNEGSKA (reference sequence). The CDR3 DNA reads TGCAGTGCTAGGCTGGGGAGGGGGGACACTGAAGCTTTCTTT. This sequence encodes CSARLGRGDTEAFF.